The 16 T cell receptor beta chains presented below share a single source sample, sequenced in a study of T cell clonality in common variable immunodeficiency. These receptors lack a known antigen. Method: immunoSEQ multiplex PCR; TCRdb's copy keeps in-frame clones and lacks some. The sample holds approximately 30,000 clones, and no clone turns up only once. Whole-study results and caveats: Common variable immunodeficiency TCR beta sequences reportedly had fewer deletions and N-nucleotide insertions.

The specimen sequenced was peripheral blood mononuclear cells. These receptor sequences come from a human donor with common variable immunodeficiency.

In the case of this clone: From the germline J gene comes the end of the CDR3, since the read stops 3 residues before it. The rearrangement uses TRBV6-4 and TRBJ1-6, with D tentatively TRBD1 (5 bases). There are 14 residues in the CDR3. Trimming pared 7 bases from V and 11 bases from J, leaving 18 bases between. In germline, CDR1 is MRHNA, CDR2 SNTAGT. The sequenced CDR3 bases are TGTGCCAGCACCCAAAACCCAGGGTTGGCACCC. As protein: CASTQNPGLAP. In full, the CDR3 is CASTQNPGLAPLHF.

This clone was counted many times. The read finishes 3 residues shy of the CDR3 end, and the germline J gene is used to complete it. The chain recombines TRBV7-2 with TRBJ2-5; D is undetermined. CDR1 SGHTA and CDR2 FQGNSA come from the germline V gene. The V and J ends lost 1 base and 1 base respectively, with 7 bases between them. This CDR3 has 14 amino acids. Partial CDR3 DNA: TGTGCCAGCAGCTTAGGGCCCATCCAAGAGACC. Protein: CASSLGPIQET. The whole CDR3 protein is CASSLGPIQETQYF.

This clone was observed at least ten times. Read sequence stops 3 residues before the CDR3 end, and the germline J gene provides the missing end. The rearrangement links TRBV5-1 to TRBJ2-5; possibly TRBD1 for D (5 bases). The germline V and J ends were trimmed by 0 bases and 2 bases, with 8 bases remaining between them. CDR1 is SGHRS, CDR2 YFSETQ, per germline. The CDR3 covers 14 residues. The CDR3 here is CASSLGQHQETQYF. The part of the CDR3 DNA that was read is TGCGCCAGCAGCTTGGGACAGCATCAAGAGACC. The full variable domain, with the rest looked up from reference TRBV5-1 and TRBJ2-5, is KAGVTQTPRYLIKTRGQQVTLSCSPISGHRSVSWYQQTPGQGLQFLFEYFSETQRNKGNFPGRFSGRQFSNSRSEMNVSTLELGDSALYLCASSLGQHQETQYFGPGTRLLVL.

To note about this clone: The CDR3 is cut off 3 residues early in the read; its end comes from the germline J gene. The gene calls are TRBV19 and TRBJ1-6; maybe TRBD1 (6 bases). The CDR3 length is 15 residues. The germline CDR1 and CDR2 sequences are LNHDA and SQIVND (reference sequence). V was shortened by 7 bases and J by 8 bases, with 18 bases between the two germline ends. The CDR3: CASKWGTGYDSPLHF. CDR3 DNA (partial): TGTGCCAGTAAATGGGGAACAGGGTACGATTCACCC.

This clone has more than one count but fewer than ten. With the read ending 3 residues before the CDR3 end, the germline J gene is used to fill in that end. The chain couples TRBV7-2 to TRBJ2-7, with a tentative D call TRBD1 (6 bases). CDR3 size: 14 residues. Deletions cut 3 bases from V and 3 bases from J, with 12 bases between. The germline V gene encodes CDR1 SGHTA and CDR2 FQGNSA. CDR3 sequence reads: CASSFTGPNYEQYF. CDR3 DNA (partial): TGTGCCAGCAGCTTCACAGGGCCCAACTACGAG.

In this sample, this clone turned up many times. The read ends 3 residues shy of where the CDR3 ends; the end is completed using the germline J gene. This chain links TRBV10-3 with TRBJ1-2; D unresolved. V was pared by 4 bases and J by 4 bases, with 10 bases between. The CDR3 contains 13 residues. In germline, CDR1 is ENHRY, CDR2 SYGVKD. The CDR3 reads CAISVQQAYGYTF. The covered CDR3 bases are TGTGCCATCAGTGTCCAGCAGGCCTATGGC.

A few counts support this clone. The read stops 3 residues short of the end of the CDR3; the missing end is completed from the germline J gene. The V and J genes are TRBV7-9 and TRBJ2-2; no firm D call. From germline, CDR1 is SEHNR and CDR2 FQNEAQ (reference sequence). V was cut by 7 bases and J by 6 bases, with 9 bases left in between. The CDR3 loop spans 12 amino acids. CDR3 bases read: TGTGCCAGCACTCTAGAAGCCGGGGAG. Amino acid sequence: CASTLEAGE. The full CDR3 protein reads CASTLEAGELFF.

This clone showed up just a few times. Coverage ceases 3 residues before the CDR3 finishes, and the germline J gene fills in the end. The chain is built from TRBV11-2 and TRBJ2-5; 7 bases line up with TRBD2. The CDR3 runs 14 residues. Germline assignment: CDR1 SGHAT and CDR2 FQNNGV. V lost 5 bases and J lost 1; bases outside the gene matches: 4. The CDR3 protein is CASSPGLIQETQYF. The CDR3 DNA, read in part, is TGTGCCAGCAGCCCGGGACTAATCCAAGAGACC.

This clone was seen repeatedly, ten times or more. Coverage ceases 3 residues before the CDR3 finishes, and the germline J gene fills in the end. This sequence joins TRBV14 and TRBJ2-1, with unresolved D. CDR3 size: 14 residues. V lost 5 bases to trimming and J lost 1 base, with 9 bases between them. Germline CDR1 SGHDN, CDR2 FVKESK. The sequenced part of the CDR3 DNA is TGTGCCAGCAGCTTTGCCAGGTCCTACAATGAG. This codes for CASSFARSYNE. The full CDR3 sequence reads CASSFARSYNEQFF.

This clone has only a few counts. The CDR3 bases that were read are TGCGCCAGCAGTGACGGACTAGCGGATAATGAG. Translated, it gives CASSDGLADNE. The whole CDR3 reads CASSDGLADNEQFF. This chain connects TRBV5-1 to TRBJ2-1, with 10 positions matching TRBD2. The CDR3 end lies 3 residues beyond the end of the read and is filled in from the germline J gene. This CDR3 is 14 amino acids long. V dropped 5 bases and J dropped 7; count of bases not matched to a gene: 6. CDR1 SGHRS and CDR2 YFSETQ come from the germline V gene.

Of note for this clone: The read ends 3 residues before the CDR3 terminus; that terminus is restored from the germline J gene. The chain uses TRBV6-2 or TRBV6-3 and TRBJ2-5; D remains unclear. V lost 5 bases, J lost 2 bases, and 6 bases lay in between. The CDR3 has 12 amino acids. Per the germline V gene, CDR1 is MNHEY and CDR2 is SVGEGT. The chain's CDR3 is CASSRQQETQYF. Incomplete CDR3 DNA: TGTGCCAGCAGTCGTCAGCAAGAGACC.

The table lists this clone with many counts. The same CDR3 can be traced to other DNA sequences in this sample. CDR3 DNA (partial): TGTGCCAGTAGTACAGGGGACACCTACGAG. Translation: CASSTGDTYE. The CDR3, in full, reads CASSTGDTYEQYF. The chain links TRBV19 to TRBJ2-7; D possibly corresponds to TRBD1 (6 bases). The read ends 3 residues before the CDR3 terminus; that terminus is restored from the germline J gene. The CDR3 contains 13 residues. V lost 4 bases and J 2 bases, leaving 9 bases between the germline ends. Germline CDR1 LNHDA, CDR2 SQIVND (reference sequence).

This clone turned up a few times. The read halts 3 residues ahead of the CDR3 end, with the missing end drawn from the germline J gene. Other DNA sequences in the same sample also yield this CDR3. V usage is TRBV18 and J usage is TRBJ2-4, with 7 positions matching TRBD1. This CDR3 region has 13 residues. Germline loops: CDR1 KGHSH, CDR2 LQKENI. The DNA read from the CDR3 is TGTGCCAGCTCACCGCCAGGGACAGCTTTT. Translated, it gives CASSPPGTAF. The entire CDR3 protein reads CASSPPGTAFQYF.

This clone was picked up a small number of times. The chain's CDR3 is CASSIGPGVYEQYF. The part of the CDR3 DNA that was read is TGTGCCAGTAGTATTGGCCCGGGGGTCTACGAG. The chain links TRBV19 to TRBJ2-7; a possible D gene is TRBD2 (6 bases). The read gets to within 3 residues of the CDR3 end, and the germline J gene fills in the rest. This CDR3 contains 14 residues. The V end was cut by 3 bases, the J end by 3 bases, with 12 bases between. CDR1 LNHDA and CDR2 SQIVND come from the germline V gene (reference sequence).

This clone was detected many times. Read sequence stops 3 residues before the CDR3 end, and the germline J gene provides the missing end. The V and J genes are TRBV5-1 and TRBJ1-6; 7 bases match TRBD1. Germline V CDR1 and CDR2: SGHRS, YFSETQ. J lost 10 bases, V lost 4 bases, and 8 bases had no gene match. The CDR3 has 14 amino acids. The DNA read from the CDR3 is TGCGCCAGCAGCGCCGACAGGGTTCGGTCACCC. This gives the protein CASSADRVRSP. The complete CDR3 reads CASSADRVRSPLHF.

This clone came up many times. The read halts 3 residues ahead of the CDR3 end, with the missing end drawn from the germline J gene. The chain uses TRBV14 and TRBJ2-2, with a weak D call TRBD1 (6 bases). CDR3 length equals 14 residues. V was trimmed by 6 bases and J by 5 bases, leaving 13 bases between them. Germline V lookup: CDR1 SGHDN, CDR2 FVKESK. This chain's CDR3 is CASSRVQGTGELFF. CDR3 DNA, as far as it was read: TGTGCCAGCAGTCGGGTTCAGGGGACCGGGGAG.